The following is a T cell receptor beta chain sequence with its context. What it binds is not known. This CDR3 has 12 residues. Trimming shortened V by 2 bases and J by 7 bases, and 7 bases separated the two germline ends. Germline-derived CDR1 and CDR2 are MNHEY and SVGEGT. TCRdb re-analysed the 5' RACE reads in MiXCR, keeping a single row per CDR3 protein. Here the sample spans approximately 37,000 distinct CDR3 sequences, 3% to 4% being singletons. This sample was taken from a study of neurological immune-mediated disorders. In the study overall: A relapsing-remitting course was seen in about 90% of the roughly 34 multiple sclerosis patients and a secondary progressive course in 3.

Unsorted libraries were derived from 2 million PBMCs stored at -80 C. Overall study results and limits: Grouping of repertoires by phylogeny put those of 18 of 34 multiple sclerosis patients into a single related-CDR3 cluster, a possible signature. Healthy controls had more TCR clonal expansion than multiple sclerosis, which showed the least, whereas HTLV-1-associated myelopathy showed the most.

What was sequenced was PBMCs. The V and J genes are TRBV6-2 or TRBV6-3 and TRBJ2-3, with D perhaps TRBD1 (6 bases). This receptor was taken from a man aged 25 to 45 with multiple sclerosis. In nucleotides, the CDR3 is TGTGCCAGCAGTTACGGGGACAATACGCAGTATTTT. Its translation: CASSYGDNTQYF.